Presented here are 29 T cell receptor beta chains from one specimen sequenced in a study of shared clonotypes between healthy human individuals. Using immunoSEQ multiplex PCR, the repertoire was profiled, and TCRdb retains in-frame clones only, with some absent. The top ten hold roughly 1.2% of the sample, which has roughly 2,000,000 clones, about 94% seen once. Naive CD8 cells comprised CD45RO-negative, CCR7-positively selected cells, excluding terminally differentiated effector memory CD45RA+ cells. Material for sequencing was naive CD8+ T cells sorted from blood. These receptors all come from a man between 18 and 35 years old in good health.

J is TRBJ1-6 and V is TRBV2, with D tentatively TRBD1 (5 bases). Trimming left V 1 base short and J 3 bases short, with 16 bases between. Per the germline V gene, CDR1 is SNHLY and CDR2 is FYNNEI. The CDR3 extends over 18 amino acids. The CDR3 region has the DNA TGTGCCAGCAGTGAAGAATTGTCGGGGGGATACTATAATTCACCCCTCCACTTT. This encodes CASSEELSGGYYNSPLHF.

As concerns this clone: One end of the junction does not line up with germline, which may come from a read error. CDR3 nucleotide sequence: TGTGCCAGCAGCGATGGACAGGGGAACGCCGGGGAGCTGTTTTTT. This gives the protein CASSDGQGNAGELFF. The rearrangement uses TRBV7-9 and TRBJ2-2, with 9 positions matching TRBD1. The CDR3 runs to 15 residues. CDR1 and CDR2 from the germline V gene are SEHNR and FQNEAQ (reference sequence). The full variable domain, its missing parts supplied by reference TRBV7-9 and TRBJ2-2, is DTGVSQNPRHKITKRGQNVTFRCDPISEHNRLYWYRQTLGQGPEFLTYFQNEAQLEKSRLLSDRFSAERPKGSFSTLEIQRTEQGDSAMYLCASSDGQGNAGELFFGEGSRLTVL.

Details on this clone: Other DNA sequences in the sample encode the same CDR3. The chain carries TRBV11-2 and TRBJ2-5; 7 nucleotides align to TRBD1. Germline V gene sequence: CDR1 SGHAT, CDR2 FQNNGV. This CDR3 comprises 12 residues. The V and J ends lost 4 bases and 5 bases, in that order; junction bases with no gene match: 1. The CDR3 region has the DNA TGTGCCAGCAGCTCGGACAGGGAGACCCAGTACTTC. It specifies CASSSDRETQYF.

The chain has TRBV10-3 and TRBJ2-5; 9 bases fit TRBD1. J was trimmed by 5 bases and V by 6 bases; bases with no gene match: 7. The germline CDR1 and CDR2 sequences are ENHRY and SYGVKD. This CDR3 is 14 amino acids long. In DNA, the CDR3 is TGTGCCATCAGCGGGACAGGGAGGGAGGAGACCCAGTACTTC. Its translation is CAISGTGREETQYF.

The genes are TRBV9 and TRBJ2-1, with D possibly called TRBD1 or TRBD2 (5 bases each). CDR1 SGDLS and CDR2 YYNGEE come from the germline V gene. Between the trimmed V and J ends, which lost 3 bases and 6 bases, there was a span of 19 bases. This CDR3 has 16 residues. The DNA of the CDR3 is TGTGCCAGCAGCGCCCACCGGGGCGGGCCCAGCAATGAGCAGTTCTTC. Protein: CASSAHRGGPSNEQFF.

This rearrangement joins TRBV5-6 to TRBJ2-7; TRBD1 matches 7 bases. The CDR3 covers 14 residues. The V segment lost 2 bases and the J segment 7 bases; nucleotides outside the gene matches: 9. Germline V gives CDR1 SGHDT, CDR2 YYEEEE. CDR3 amino acids: CASSFRQGVGEQYF. As DNA, the CDR3 is TGTGCCAGCAGCTTTAGACAGGGAGTGGGGGAGCAGTACTTC.

V and J are TRBV30 and TRBJ1-2; D gene unclear. With 3 bases removed from V and 5 bases from J, the gap between germline ends came to 19 bases. Germline CDR1 is GTSNPN and CDR2 is SVGIG (reference sequence). CDR3 size: 15 residues. In DNA, the CDR3 is TGTGCCTGGAGCCCCCTGAGCACCCTAACTTATGGCTACACCTTC. Translating gives CAWSPLSTLTYGYTF. Variable domain in full (rest from reference TRBV30 and TRBJ1-2): SQTIHQWPATLVQPVGSPLSLECTVEGTSNPNLYWYRQAAGRGLQLLFYSVGIGQISSEVPQNLSASRPQDRQFILSSKKLLLSDSGFYLCAWSPLSTLTYGYTFGSGTRLTVV.

This rearrangement joins TRBV5-1 to TRBJ2-1, with TRBD1 identical over 7 bases. Germline CDR1 SGHRS, CDR2 YFSETQ. The J segment lost 7 bases and the V segment lost 4 bases, leaving 5 bases of the junction unmatched. CDR3 length equals 13 residues. CDR3 sequence (DNA): TGCGCCAGCAGCCGGGACAGCAGTAATGAGCAGTTCTTC. Protein product: CASSRDSSNEQFF.

The chain is built from TRBV28 and TRBJ2-7; no clear D gene. The germline V gene encodes CDR1 MDHEN and CDR2 SYDVKM. This CDR3 has 14 amino acids. V was pared by 3 bases and J by 2 bases, with 11 bases between. CDR3 amino acids: CASSFSTATYEQYF. The CDR3 bases are TGTGCCAGCAGTTTTAGTACGGCGACCTACGAGCAGTACTTC.

The chain is built from TRBV6-5 and TRBJ1-6; no firm D call. Trimming removed 5 bases at V and 10 bases at J, with 9 bases between. CDR1 and CDR2 from the germline V gene are MNHEY and SVGAGI. This CDR3 is built from 12 residues. The CDR3 region has the DNA TGTGCCAGCAGTCCCGAGGGATCACCCCTCCACTTT. This translates into CASSPEGSPLHF.

This clone was detected only once. The V and J genes are TRBV13 and TRBJ2-5; 10 bases are a match to TRBD1. The trim removed 5 bases at V and 5 bases at J, leaving 8 bases unmatched. The CDR3 is 15 residues long. Germline V gene lookup returns CDR1 PRHDT and CDR2 FYEKMQ (reference sequence). The CDR3 loop is CASSGRDRGYETQYF. CDR3 in DNA: TGTGCCAGCAGCGGCCGGGACAGGGGTTATGAGACCCAGTACTTC.

V and J are TRBV10-2 and TRBJ1-2; D gene unclear. This CDR3 is built from 13 residues. Germline-derived CDR1 and CDR2 are WSHSY and SAAADI. V was pared by 0 bases and J by 2 bases, with 4 bases between. The chain's CDR3 is CASSESGNYGYTF. The CDR3 coding sequence is TGCGCCAGCAGTGAGTCGGGGAACTATGGCTACACCTTC.

The chain links TRBV30 to TRBJ2-3; D remains ambiguous. V was cut by 1 base and J by 6 bases, with 5 bases left in between. Germline CDR1 is GTSNPN and CDR2 is SVGIG (reference sequence). This CDR3 spans 11 amino acids. CDR3 DNA: TGTGCCTGGAGTGAAGAGGATACGCAGTATTTT. Translated: CAWSEEDTQYF.

The V call is TRBV13, the J call TRBJ2-1; no reliable D call. CDR3 length: 15 residues. CDR1 and CDR2 from the germline V gene are PRHDT and FYEKMQ (reference sequence). Trimming removed 6 bases from V and 0 bases from J, with 12 bases in between. In nucleotides, the CDR3 is TGTGCCAGCAGTTGGACGGTGAGCTCCTACAATGAGCAGTTCTTC. This codes for CASSWTVSSYNEQFF.

The rearrangement uses TRBV5-6 and TRBJ2-7; tentative D call: TRBD1 (6 bases). CDR1 SGHDT and CDR2 YYEEEE come from the germline V gene. V shed 2 bases and J shed 6 bases, with 12 bases lying between them. The CDR3 has 13 residues. The CDR3 bases are TGTGCCAGCAGCTTTATAACAGGGTTCGAGCAGTACTTC. Translated, it gives CASSFITGFEQYF.

Points on this clone: This CDR3 is also generated by other DNA sequences in the sample. The chain has TRBV5-1 and TRBJ2-7; D is unresolved. The CDR3 is 13 residues long. Trimming stripped 0 bases from V and 2 bases from J, with 6 bases between. Germline-derived CDR1 and CDR2 are SGHRS and YFSETQ. The CDR3 reads CASSLGNTYEQYF. CDR3 coding DNA: TGCGCCAGCAGCTTGGGGAATACCTACGAGCAGTACTTC.

The chain combines TRBV7-8 with TRBJ2-1; tentative D call: TRBD1 (6 bases). The V end lost 5 bases, the J end lost 2 bases, and 16 bases lay between the germline ends. The germline CDR1 and CDR2 sequences are SGHVS and FQNEAQ. This CDR3 region has 16 residues. The CDR3 reads CASSQGGFLPYNEQFF. The CDR3 nucleotides are TGTGCCAGCAGCCAAGGGGGTTTCCTTCCCTACAATGAGCAGTTCTTC.

The chain carries TRBV19 and TRBJ2-3, with TRBD2 as a possible D gene (6 bases). The CDR3 has 17 amino acids. The germline V gene has CDR1 LNHDA and CDR2 SQIVND (reference sequence). V was trimmed by 8 bases and J by 0 bases, leaving 21 bases between them. CDR3 in amino acids: CASRSGHYGTSTDTQYF. The CDR3 nucleotides read TGTGCCAGTCGAAGTGGCCACTACGGGACTAGCACAGATACGCAGTATTTT.

The chain links TRBV25-1 to TRBJ2-1; D gene ambiguous. This CDR3 has 12 residues. Trimming cost V 6 bases and J 5 bases, with 8 bases left between them. Germline V gene data show CDR1 as MGHDK and CDR2 as SYGVNS. The CDR3 protein is CASRVGNNEQFF. Here the CDR3 DNA reads TGTGCCAGCAGAGTCGGTAACAATGAGCAGTTCTTC. The whole variable domain, filled in from reference TRBV25-1 and TRBJ2-1, reads EADIYQTPRYLVIGTGKKITLECSQTMGHDKMYWYQQDPGMELHLIHYSYGVNSTEKGDLSSESTVSRIRTEHFPLTLESARPSHTSQYLCASRVGNNEQFFGPGTRLTVL.

This clone appeared once. The chain is built from TRBV9 and TRBJ2-5, with no clear D. The germline V and J ends were trimmed by 1 base and 5 bases, with 18 bases remaining between them. This CDR3 spans 16 amino acids. Germline V lookup: CDR1 SGDLS, CDR2 YYNGEE. The CDR3, as DNA: TGTGCCAGCAGCGTAAATGGGATGACCAGCGCGGAGACCCAGTACTTC. Amino acid sequence: CASSVNGMTSAETQYF.

V usage is TRBV5-4 and J usage is TRBJ1-2; TRBD1 might be the D (5 bases). The germline V gene has CDR1 SGHNT and CDR2 YYREEE (reference sequence). V lost 0 bases to trimming and J lost 4 bases, with 10 bases between them. The CDR3 runs to 14 residues. The CDR3 spells CASSLDLGGYGYTF. The DNA of the CDR3 is TGTGCCAGCAGCTTGGACCTGGGGGGCTATGGCTACACCTTC.

The chain links TRBV27 to TRBJ2-7, with unresolved D. The CDR3 contains 15 residues. The V gene lost 0 bases and the J gene lost 0 bases, with 9 bases spanning the gap. The germline CDR1 and CDR2 sequences are MNHEY and SMNVEV (reference sequence). The CDR3 nucleotides are TGTGCCAGCAGTTTATCCTCATCGAGCTCCTACGAGCAGTACTTC. It yields the protein CASSLSSSSSYEQYF.

The chain links TRBV6-5 to TRBJ2-1, with TRBD2 matching 7 bases. Trimming at V came to 6 bases and at J to 7 bases, leaving 12 bases not matched to a gene. The CDR3 totals 15 residues. The germline gives CDR1 MNHEY, CDR2 SVGAGI. CDR3 amino acids: CASSRDGRAGNEQFF. Written as DNA, the CDR3 is TGTGCCAGCAGCCGAGATGGAAGAGCGGGAAATGAGCAGTTCTTC.

The chain is built from TRBV10-2 and TRBJ2-5; 10 positions match TRBD2. V shed 8 bases and J 2 bases; nucleotides not matched to a gene: 11. Germline V gene lookup returns CDR1 WSHSY and CDR2 SAAADI. The CDR3 loop spans 16 amino acids. DNA for the CDR3: TGCGCCAGCGGATCCGGGACTAGCGCACCTCAAGAGACCCAGTACTTC. It codes for CASGSGTSAPQETQYF.

The V gene is TRBV5-5, the J gene TRBJ1-1; no firm D call. Between the trimmed V and J ends, which lost 4 bases and 3 bases, there was a span of 10 bases. Germline lookup yields CDR1 SGHKS and CDR2 YYEKEE (reference sequence). There are 13 residues in the CDR3. The CDR3 loop reads CASSLLKYTEAFF. The CDR3 DNA reads TGTGCCAGCAGCCTACTAAAGTACACTGAAGCTTTCTTT.

The J gene is TRBJ2-3, the V gene TRBV4-3; D remains ambiguous. The ends were cut back, 0 bases at V and 1 base at J, with 8 bases in the middle. Germline CDR1 LGHNA, CDR2 YSLEER. This CDR3 spans 15 amino acids. The CDR3 bases are TGCGCCAGCAGCCAAGATGAATTGGGCACAGATACGCAGTATTTT. Translating gives CASSQDELGTDTQYF.

The chain couples TRBV27 to TRBJ2-1, with TRBD2 matching 7 bases. This CDR3 comprises 16 residues. V lost 0 bases, J lost 4 bases, and 6 bases stayed unmatched. CDR1 is MNHEY and CDR2 is SMNVEV in the germline V gene (reference sequence). The CDR3 loop is CASSLSRLAEYNEQFF. The CDR3 DNA reads as TGTGCCAGCAGTTTATCGAGGCTAGCGGAGTACAATGAGCAGTTCTTC.

This chain joins TRBV4-3 and TRBJ2-7, with 10 positions matching TRBD1. The CDR3 sequence is 14 residues long. The J segment lost 3 bases and the V segment lost 4 bases, leaving 3 bases of the junction unmatched. CDR1 and CDR2 from the germline V gene are LGHNA and YSLEER. The CDR3 coding sequence is TGCGCCAGCAGCCTTGGACAGGGGGGCTACGAGCAGTACTTC. It specifies CASSLGQGGYEQYF.

The chain carries TRBV7-9 and TRBJ2-1; TRBD2 matches 9 bases. The V and J ends lost 5 bases and 8 bases, in that order; junction bases with no gene match: 7. The CDR3 length is 14 residues. In germline, CDR1 is SEHNR, CDR2 FQNEAQ (reference sequence). CDR3 protein: CASSLSGSGYEQFF. The CDR3 DNA sequence: TGTGCCAGCAGCCTTAGCGGGAGCGGCTATGAGCAGTTCTTC.